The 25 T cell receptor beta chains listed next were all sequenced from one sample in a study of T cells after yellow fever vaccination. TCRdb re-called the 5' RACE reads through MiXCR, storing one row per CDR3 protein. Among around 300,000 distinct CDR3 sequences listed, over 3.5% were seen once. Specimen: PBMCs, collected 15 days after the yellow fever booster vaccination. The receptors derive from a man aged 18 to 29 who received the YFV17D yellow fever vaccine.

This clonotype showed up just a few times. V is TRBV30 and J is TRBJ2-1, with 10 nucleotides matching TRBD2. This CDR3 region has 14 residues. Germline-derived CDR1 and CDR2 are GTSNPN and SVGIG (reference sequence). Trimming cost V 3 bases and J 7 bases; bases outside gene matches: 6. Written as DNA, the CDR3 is TGTGCCTGGAGACTAGCGGGGATAGGTAATGAGCAGTTCTTC. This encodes CAWRLAGIGNEQFF.

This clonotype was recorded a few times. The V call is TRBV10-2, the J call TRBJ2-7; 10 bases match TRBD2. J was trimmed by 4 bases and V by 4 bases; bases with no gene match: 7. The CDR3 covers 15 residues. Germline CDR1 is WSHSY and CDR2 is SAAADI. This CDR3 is CASSGSLAGAYEQYF. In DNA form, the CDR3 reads TGCGCCAGCAGTGGGAGCCTAGCGGGGGCGTACGAGCAGTACTTC.

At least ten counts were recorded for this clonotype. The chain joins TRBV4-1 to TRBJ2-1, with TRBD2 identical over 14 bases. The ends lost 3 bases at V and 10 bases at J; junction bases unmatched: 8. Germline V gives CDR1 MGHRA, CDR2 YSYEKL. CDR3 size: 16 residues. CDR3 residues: CASSHGRTSGGFEQFF. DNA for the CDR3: TGCGCCAGCAGCCATGGCAGGACTAGCGGGGGGTTCGAGCAGTTCTTC.

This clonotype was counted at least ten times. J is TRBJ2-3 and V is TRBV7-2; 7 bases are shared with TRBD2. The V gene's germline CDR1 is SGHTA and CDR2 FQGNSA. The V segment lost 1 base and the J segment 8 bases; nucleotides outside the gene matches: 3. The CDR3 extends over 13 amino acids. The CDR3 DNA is TGTGCCAGCAGCTTAGAGCGGGGACGTACGCAGTATTTT. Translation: CASSLERGRTQYF.

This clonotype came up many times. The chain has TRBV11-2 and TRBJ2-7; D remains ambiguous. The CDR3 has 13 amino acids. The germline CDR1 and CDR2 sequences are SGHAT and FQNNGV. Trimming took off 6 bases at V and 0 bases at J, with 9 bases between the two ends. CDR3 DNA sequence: TGTGCCAGCAGGCCTTCGGCCTCCTACGAGCAGTACGTC. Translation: CASRPSASYEQYV.

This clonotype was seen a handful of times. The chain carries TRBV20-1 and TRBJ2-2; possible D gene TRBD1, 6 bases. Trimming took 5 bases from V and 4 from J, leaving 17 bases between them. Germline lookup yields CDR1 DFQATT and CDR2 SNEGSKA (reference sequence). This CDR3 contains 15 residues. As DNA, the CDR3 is TGCAGTGCTGAACAGGGCAAATTAGGCACCGGGGAGCTGTTTTTT. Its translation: CSAEQGKLGTGELFF.

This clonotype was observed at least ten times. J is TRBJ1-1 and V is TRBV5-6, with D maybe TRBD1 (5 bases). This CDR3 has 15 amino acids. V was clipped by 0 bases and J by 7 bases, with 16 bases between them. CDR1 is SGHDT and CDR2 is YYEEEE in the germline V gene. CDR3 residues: CASSLVDTLGREAFF. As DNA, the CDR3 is TGTGCCAGCAGCTTGGTTGACACATTGGGACGTGAAGCTTTCTTT.

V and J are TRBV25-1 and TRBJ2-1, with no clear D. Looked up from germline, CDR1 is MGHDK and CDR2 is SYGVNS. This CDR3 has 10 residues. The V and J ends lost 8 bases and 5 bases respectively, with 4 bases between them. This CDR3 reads CASQNNEQFF. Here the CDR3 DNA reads TGTGCCAGCCAGAACAATGAGCAGTTCTTC.

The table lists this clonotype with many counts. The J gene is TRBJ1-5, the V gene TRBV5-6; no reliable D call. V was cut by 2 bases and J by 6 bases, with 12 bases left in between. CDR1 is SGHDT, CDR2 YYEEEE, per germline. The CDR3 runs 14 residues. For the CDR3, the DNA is TGTGCCAGCAGCTTAGGTAGTCATACTCAGCCCCAGCATTTT. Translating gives CASSLGSHTQPQHF.

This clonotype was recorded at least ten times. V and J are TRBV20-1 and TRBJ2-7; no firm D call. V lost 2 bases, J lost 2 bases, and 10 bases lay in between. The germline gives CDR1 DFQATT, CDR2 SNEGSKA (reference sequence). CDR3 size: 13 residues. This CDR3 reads CSARRFSPYEQYF. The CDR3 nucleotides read TGCAGTGCTAGACGGTTCAGCCCCTACGAGCAGTACTTC.

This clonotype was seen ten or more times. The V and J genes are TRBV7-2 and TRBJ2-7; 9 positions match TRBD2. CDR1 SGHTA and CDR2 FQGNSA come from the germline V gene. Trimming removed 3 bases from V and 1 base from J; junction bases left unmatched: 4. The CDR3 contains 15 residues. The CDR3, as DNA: TGTGCCAGCAGCTTTTCCAGCGGGGGGTCCTACGAGCAGTACTTC. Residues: CASSFSSGGSYEQYF.

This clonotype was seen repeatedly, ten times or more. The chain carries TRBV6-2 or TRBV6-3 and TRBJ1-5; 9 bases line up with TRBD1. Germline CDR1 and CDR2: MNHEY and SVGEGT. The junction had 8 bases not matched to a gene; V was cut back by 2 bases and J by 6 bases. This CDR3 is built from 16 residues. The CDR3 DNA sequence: TGTGCCAGCAGTTACGGAACCCTGACAGGGGGTCAGCCCCAGCATTTT. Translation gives CASSYGTLTGGQPQHF.

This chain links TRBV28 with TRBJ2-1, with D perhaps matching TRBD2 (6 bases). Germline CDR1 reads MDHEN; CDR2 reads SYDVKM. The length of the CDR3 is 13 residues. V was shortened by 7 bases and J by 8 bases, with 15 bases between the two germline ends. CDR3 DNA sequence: TGTGCCAGCACCCTGGGGACTTGGGATGAGCAGTTCTTC. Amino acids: CASTLGTWDEQFF. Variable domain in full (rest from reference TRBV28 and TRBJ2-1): DVKVTQSSRYLVKRTGEKVFLECVQDMDHENMFWYRQDPGLGLRLIYFSYDVKMKEKGDIPEGYSVSREKKERFSLILESASTNQTSMYLCASTLGTWDEQFFGPGTRLTVL.

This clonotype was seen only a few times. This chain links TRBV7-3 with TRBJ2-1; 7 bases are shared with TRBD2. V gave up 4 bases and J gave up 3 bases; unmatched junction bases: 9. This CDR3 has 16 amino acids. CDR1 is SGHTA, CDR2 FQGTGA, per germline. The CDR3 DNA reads TGTGCCAGCAGCTCCCCGGATCGGGGGGACTACAATGAGCAGTTCTTC. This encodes CASSSPDRGDYNEQFF.

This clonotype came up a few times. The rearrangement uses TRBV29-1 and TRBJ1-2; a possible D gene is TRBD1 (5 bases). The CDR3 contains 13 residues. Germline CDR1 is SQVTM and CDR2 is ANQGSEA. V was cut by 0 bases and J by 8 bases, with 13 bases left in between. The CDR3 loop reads CSVEDLGGEGYTF. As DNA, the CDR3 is TGCAGCGTTGAAGATCTCGGGGGTGAGGGCTACACCTTC.

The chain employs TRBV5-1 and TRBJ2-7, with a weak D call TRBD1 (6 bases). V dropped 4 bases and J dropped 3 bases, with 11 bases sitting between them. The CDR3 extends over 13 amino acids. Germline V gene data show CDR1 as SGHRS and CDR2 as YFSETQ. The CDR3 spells CASSEIRGYEQYF. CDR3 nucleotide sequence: TGCGCCAGCAGCGAAATCAGGGGCTACGAGCAGTACTTC.

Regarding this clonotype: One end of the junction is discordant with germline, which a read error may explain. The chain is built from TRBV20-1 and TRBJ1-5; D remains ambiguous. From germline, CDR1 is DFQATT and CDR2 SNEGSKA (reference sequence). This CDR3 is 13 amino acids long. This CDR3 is CSARGRSNQPQHF. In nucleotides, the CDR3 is TGCAGTGCGAGAGGACGCTCCAATCAGCCCCAGCATTTT.

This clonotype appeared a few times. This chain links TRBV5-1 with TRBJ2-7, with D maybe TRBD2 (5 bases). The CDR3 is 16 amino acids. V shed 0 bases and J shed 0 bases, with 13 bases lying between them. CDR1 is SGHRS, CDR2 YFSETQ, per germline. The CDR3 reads CASSLDGNTFSYEQYF. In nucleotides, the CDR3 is TGCGCCAGCAGCTTGGACGGGAATACCTTCTCCTACGAGCAGTACTTC.

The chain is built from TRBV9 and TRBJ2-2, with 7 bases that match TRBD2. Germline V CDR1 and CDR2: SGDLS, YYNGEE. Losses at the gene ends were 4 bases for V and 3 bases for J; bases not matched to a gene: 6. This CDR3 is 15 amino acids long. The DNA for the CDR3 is TGTGCCAGCAGCCCATGGGAGGGGTACACCGGGGAGCTGTTTTTT. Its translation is CASSPWEGYTGELFF.

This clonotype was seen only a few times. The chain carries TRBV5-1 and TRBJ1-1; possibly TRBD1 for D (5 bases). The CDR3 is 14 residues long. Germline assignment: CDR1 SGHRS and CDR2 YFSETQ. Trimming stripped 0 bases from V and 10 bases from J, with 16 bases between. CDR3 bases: TGCGCCAGCAGCTTGGAACGGCACCAAAGGGGAGCTTTCTTT. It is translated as CASSLERHQRGAFF.

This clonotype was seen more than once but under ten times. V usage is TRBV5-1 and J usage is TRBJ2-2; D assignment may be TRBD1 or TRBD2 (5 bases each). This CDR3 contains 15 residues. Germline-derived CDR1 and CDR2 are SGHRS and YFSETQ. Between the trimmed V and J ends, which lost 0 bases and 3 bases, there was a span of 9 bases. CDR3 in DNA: TGCGCCAGCAGCTTGGGGGGGTCGGACACCGGGGAGCTGTTTTTT. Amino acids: CASSLGGSDTGELFF.

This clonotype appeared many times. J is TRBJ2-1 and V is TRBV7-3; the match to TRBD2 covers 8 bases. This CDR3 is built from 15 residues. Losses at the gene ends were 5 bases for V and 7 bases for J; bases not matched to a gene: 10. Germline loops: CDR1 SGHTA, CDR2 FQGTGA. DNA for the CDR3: TGTGCCAGCAGCCCCGGGGGGGGGGAAAAGAATGAGCAGTTCTTC. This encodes CASSPGGGEKNEQFF.

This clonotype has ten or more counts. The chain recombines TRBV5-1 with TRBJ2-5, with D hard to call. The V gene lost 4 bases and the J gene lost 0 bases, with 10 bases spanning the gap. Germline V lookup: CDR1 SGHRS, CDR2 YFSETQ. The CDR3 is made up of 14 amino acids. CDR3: CASSGPDHQETQYF. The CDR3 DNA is TGCGCCAGCAGCGGCCCGGACCACCAAGAGACCCAGTACTTC.

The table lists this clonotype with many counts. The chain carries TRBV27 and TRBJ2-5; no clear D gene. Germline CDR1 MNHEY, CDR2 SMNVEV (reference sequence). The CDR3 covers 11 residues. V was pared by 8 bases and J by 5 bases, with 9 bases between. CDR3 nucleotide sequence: TGTGCCAGCGCTACCTCGGAGACCCAGTACTTC. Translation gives CASATSETQYF.

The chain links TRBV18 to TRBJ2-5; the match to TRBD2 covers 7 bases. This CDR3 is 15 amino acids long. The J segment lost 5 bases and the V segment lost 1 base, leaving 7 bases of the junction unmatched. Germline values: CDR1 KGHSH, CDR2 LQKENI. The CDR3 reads CASSPLLAGVETQYF. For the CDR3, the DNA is TGTGCCAGCTCACCACTTTTGGCGGGGGTTGAGACCCAGTACTTC.